What follows are 11 T cell receptor beta chains derived from one specimen sequenced in a study of OX40 agonist ivuxolimab in advanced cancers. The library was built by means of the immunoSEQ multiplex PCR assay. The immuneACCESS repertoire file appears here via TCRdb, limited to in-frame rearrangements. These files lack a portion of the clones; in checked studies, under half of the deficit traces to unresolved V genes, and the cause of the others is not known. For this sample the table gives more than 45,000 clones, of which approximately 80% were detected only once. In total, the top ten clones hold 2% to 2.5% of the sample. This specimen consisted of CD4+ or CD8+ T cells sorted from blood, obtained in a trial of the OX40 agonist ivuxolimab. All receptors come from an adult with an advanced solid tumor such as melanoma, head and neck, liver or kidney cancer.

CDR3 amino acids: CASSVVGGPNYGYTF. The CDR3, as DNA: TGTGCCAGCAGCGTAGTCGGGGGTCCTAACTATGGCTACACCTTC. The chain is built from TRBV9 and TRBJ1-2, with a possible D match to TRBD1 (5 bases). There are 15 residues in the CDR3. V lost 0 bases to trimming and J lost 0 bases, with 9 bases between them. CDR1 is SGDLS, CDR2 YYNGEE, per germline.

The chain uses TRBV6-5 and TRBJ2-7, with D uncertain. This CDR3 is 15 amino acids long. Trimming stripped 4 bases from V and 3 bases from J, with 16 bases between. In germline, CDR1 is MNHEY, CDR2 SVGAGI. CDR3: CASSSGPRMVYEQYF. For the CDR3, the DNA is TGTGCCAGCAGTTCCGGACCCCGTATGGTCTACGAGCAGTACTTC.

The rearrangement uses TRBV4-1 and TRBJ1-4; weak D call: TRBD1 (5 bases). This CDR3 is built from 15 residues. CDR1 MGHRA and CDR2 YSYEKL come from the germline V gene. Trimming pared 5 bases from V and 6 bases from J, leaving 16 bases between. CDR3 amino acids: CASSFRDENYEKLFF. For the CDR3, the DNA is TGCGCCAGCAGCTTCCGGGACGAGAATTATGAAAAACTGTTTTTT.

The chain joins TRBV5-6 to TRBJ1-1; 7 bases align to TRBD1. The V segment lost 2 bases and the J segment 7 bases; nucleotides outside the gene matches: 11. Germline V lookup: CDR1 SGHDT, CDR2 YYEEEE. The CDR3 consists of 15 residues. In DNA, the CDR3 is TGTGCCAGCAGCTTTACAGGGGTGGGTGGGAGTGAAGCTTTCTTT. Amino acids: CASSFTGVGGSEAFF.

The chain uses TRBV5-1 and TRBJ2-5; TRBD2 matches 9 bases. In germline, CDR1 is SGHRS, CDR2 YFSETQ. The CDR3 extends over 15 amino acids. Trimming removed 0 bases from V and 2 bases from J; junction bases left unmatched: 2. The CDR3 loop is CASSLVGLAQETQYF. The CDR3 nucleotides read TGCGCCAGCAGCTTGGTAGGACTAGCGCAAGAGACCCAGTACTTC.

The chain joins TRBV5-1 to TRBJ2-4; D not resolved. V lost 4 bases to trimming and J lost 5 bases, with 10 bases between them. Germline CDR1 is SGHRS and CDR2 is YFSETQ. The CDR3 contains 13 residues. The CDR3 loop is CASSPFGENIQYF. The CDR3 nucleotides are TGCGCCAGCAGCCCCTTTGGGGAAAACATTCAGTACTTC.

The chain carries TRBV6-1 and TRBJ1-5; D unclear. This CDR3 is built from 14 residues. Trimming took off 4 bases at V and 0 bases at J, with 7 bases between the two ends. Germline lookup yields CDR1 MNHNS and CDR2 SASEGT. The CDR3 bases are TGTGCCAGCAGTGTTCTAAATAGCAATCAGCCCCAGCATTTT. It translates to CASSVLNSNQPQHF.

The chain couples TRBV7-3 to TRBJ2-5, with 9 bases identical to TRBD2. The CDR3 has 16 residues. Per the germline V gene, CDR1 is SGHTA and CDR2 is FQGTGA. J lost 1 base, V lost 5 bases, and 8 bases had no gene match. The CDR3 loop is CASSQGAAGGQETQYF. The CDR3 DNA reads as TGTGCCAGCAGCCAAGGGGCAGCGGGAGGCCAAGAGACCCAGTACTTC.

The V gene is TRBV29-1, the J gene TRBJ1-1, with a tentative D call TRBD1 (6 bases). V was pared by 3 bases and J by 4 bases, with 15 bases between. The CDR3 loop spans 14 amino acids. Germline values: CDR1 SQVTM, CDR2 ANQGSEA. CDR3 region: CSVERGGSGTEAFF. The CDR3 DNA sequence: TGCAGCGTTGAGCGAGGGGGTTCTGGCACTGAAGCTTTCTTT.

This clone appeared a few times. V gene TRBV6-5 combines with J gene TRBJ2-3, with unresolved D. Germline assignment: CDR1 MNHEY and CDR2 SVGAGI. This CDR3 spans 13 amino acids. Trimming shortened V by 2 bases and J by 0 bases, and 3 bases separated the two germline ends. The CDR3 is CASSYDSTDTQYF. The DNA for the CDR3 is TGTGCCAGCAGTTACGACAGCACAGATACGCAGTATTTT.

This clone came up once. This chain connects TRBV7-9 to TRBJ1-1, with 8 bases matching TRBD1. CDR3 length: 14 amino acids. Germline V gene lookup returns CDR1 SEHNR and CDR2 FQNEAQ (reference sequence). With V trimmed by 4 bases and J by 2 bases, 3 bases remained unmatched. This CDR3 reads CASSSGQGNTEAFF. CDR3 DNA: TGTGCCAGCAGCTCAGGACAGGGAAACACTGAAGCTTTCTTT.